This T cell receptor beta chain was observed in a study of beta chain features in type 1 diabetes (dated by TCRdb to the late 2010s). Regarding the complete study: Mean age, gender distribution, total cell number and subset yield did not differ between patients and healthy donors. A total of 90 million to 140 million sorted cells were examined across all samples, and RNA yield correlated strongly with the number of cells per subset. The study compared TCRB repertoires of sorted circulating CD4+ T cell subsets between recently diagnosed type 1 diabetes patients and matched healthy donors. Regulatory and stem cell-like memory subsets were isolated from only 8 patients and roughly eight healthy donors, whereas naive and central memory subsets came from all 28 donors.

Overall results and qualifications from the work: At VDJ recombination sites, patients with type 1 diabetes made fewer insertions and deleted more nucleotides, a pattern implying thymic rearrangement abnormalities. Because cDNA rather than genomic DNA was sequenced, highly expressing activated cells could have been over-represented, although no difference in activation and CD3 levels was found between groups. Shorter templates might have been favored by PCR, but patient and control samples were amplified and corrected together, so both groups would have been affected equally by any skew. HLA sub-analyses involved small numbers of individuals, so any influence of HLA type on TCRB rearrangement remained unresolved. Naive, central memory and regulatory TCRB repertoires appeared to be more similar among patients than among healthy donors. A moderate but significant shortening of TCRB CDR3 length was observed in type 1 diabetes patients in all four CD4+ subsets.

This clone was seen a few times. Its antigen is not yet known. No quality values exist for individual bases; no much larger clone is one base distant. The High Capacity cDNA Reverse Transcription Kit was used to reverse transcribe all of the isolated RNA, meaning that expressed TCRB transcripts were what got sequenced. Naive, central memory and regulatory T cell samples underwent deep immunoSEQ sequencing, averaging approximately 3.5 million total reads per sample. After sorted cells were lysed in RLT buffer, RNA was extracted with DNase-treated RNeasy Micro or Mini kits, with the choice depending on cell number. To prevent cross-contamination, each cell subset was processed individually, whereas patient and healthy donor samples were processed jointly. The immunoSEQ multiplex PCR was used to amplify TCRB sequences from cDNA, generating 87-bp fragments that spanned the CDR3 region. Amplicons were sequenced on the Illumina HiSeq platform. In the authors' own workflow: PCR bias was computationally corrected using synthetic template baselines, reads within Hamming distance 2 were collapsed, and singletons that could not be merged were discarded. Reads were aligned against IMGT so that V, D and J genes, CDR3 length and insertions or deletions at six rearrangement sites could be assigned. Within each subset, clonotype counts were normalized to sorted cell number, after which true diversity and Gini coefficients were computed with the tcR R package. The overlap coefficient, calculated on TCRB nucleotide sequences, was used to quantify repertoire sharing. Entries here come from immuneACCESS through TCRdb and include only in-frame sequences with V and J called. Some clones fail to appear in such tables; in the studies checked, an unresolved V gene covers under half of the shortfall, and the cause of the remainder is unknown. That table furnishes V, J and clone size, whereas the DNA furnished D and trimming. For this sample the table gives around 290,000 clones, of which around 7.3% were detected only once. Approximately 0.93% of the sample rests with the top ten.

The germline V gene yields SGHRS for CDR1 and YFSETQ for CDR2. V and J are truncated by 2 bases and 0 bases respectively, leaving an intervening sequence of 14 bases. The CDR3 holds 16 amino acids from the cysteine to the phenylalanine. Kept here is only the CDR3 DNA, which spans 48 bases and is read in frame from base 1. A single peripheral blood draw of around 0.11 L on average was collected from each donor into heparinised tubes. A BD FACSAria II was used to sort naive, central memory, regulatory and stem cell-like memory CD4+ T cells with a panel that included CD45RO, CCR7, CD25, CD127, CD95 and CD27. A purity above 98% was achieved for all sorted populations. PBMCs were isolated immediately by Lymphoprep density gradient centrifugation and stained directly without culture. So that batch effects would be minimized, each experiment stained and sorted samples in pairs, pairing one healthy donor with one patient.

The TCR originated in a woman younger than 30 in good health. The specimen sequenced was central memory CD4+ T cells from blood. In this chain, TRBV5-1 is recombined with TRBJ1-1; the D segment cannot be called with confidence. The nucleotide sequence is TGCGCCAGCAGCTTTTTGCCGGGCGGCATGAACACTGAAGCTTTCTTT. This sequence encodes CASSFLPGGMNTEAFF.